The T cell receptor (beta chain) under discussion was sequenced for a study of blood T cell repertoires in COVID-19. Trimming removed 9 bases from V and 2 bases from J; junction bases left unmatched: 6. This CDR3 region has 16 residues. Germline V gene data show CDR1 as SNHLY and CDR2 as FYNNEI. Note on this clone: Other DNA sequences from this sample encode an identical CDR3 as well.

TCRdb's table, derived via immunoSEQ multiplex PCR, lists solely in-frame clones and lacks some. Of approximately 450,000 clones listed, around 88% are singletons. The sample was peripheral blood. The TCR sequence derives from a woman aged 25 to 39 with acute or convalescent COVID-19. This sequence joins TRBV2 and TRBJ2-3; 15 bases fit TRBD2. The CDR3 DNA follows: TGTGCCAGTAGACGGACTAGCGGGGGGGCCACAGATACGCAGTATTTT. It specifies CASRRTSGGATDTQYF.